The next 25 T cell receptor beta chains were all read from a single sample in a study of shared clonotypes between healthy human individuals. Generated by immunoSEQ multiplex PCR, the TCRdb table keeps only in-frame clones and is missing some. Here the sample spans roughly 2 million clones, 95% being singletons. Sequenced: naive CD4+ T cells sorted from blood. The subset is: CD45RA+ positively selected. The receptors come from a man aged 18 to 29 in good health.

The chain is built from TRBV11-3 and TRBJ2-4, with TRBD2 identical over 11 bases. Germline CDR1 and CDR2: SGHNT and YENEEA. V trimming: 5 bases; J trimming: 8 bases; junction bases outside the gene matches: 5. The CDR3 extends over 14 amino acids. CDR3 region: CASSPTSGSYIQYF. Written as DNA, the CDR3 is TGTGCCAGCAGCCCCACTAGCGGGAGCTACATTCAGTACTTC.

The chain uses TRBV5-4 and TRBJ2-6, with D tentatively TRBD1 (6 bases). Looked up from germline, CDR1 is SGHNT and CDR2 is YYREEE (reference sequence). V was cut by 4 bases and J by 0 bases, with 11 bases left in between. The CDR3 length is 16 residues. Here the CDR3 reads CASSRTVDSGANVLTF. The CDR3 DNA reads TGTGCCAGCAGCCGGACAGTAGACTCTGGGGCCAACGTCCTGACTTTC.

This chain uses TRBV5-1 with TRBJ1-6, with D possibly being TRBD1 (6 bases). Trimming took 4 bases from V and 13 from J, leaving 30 bases between them. The CDR3 loop spans 18 amino acids. Germline V gives CDR1 SGHRS, CDR2 YFSETQ. The CDR3 loop reads CASSPDPSLERRRGPLHF. In DNA, the CDR3 is TGCGCCAGCAGCCCCGACCCTTCTTTGGAGAGGCGAAGGGGGCCCCTCCACTTT.

The chain employs TRBV4-2 and TRBJ2-3; 9 bases align to TRBD2. The germline V gene has CDR1 LGHNA and CDR2 YNFKEQ. The V and J ends lost 3 bases and 2 bases, in that order; junction bases with no gene match: 9. The CDR3 consists of 17 residues. The CDR3 bases are TGTGCCAGCAGCCACCAAACCCCGGGACTAGCCACAGATACGCAGTATTTT. Amino acid sequence: CASSHQTPGLATDTQYF.

The chain links TRBV5-8 to TRBJ2-6, with D tentatively TRBD1 or TRBD2 (7 bases each). The V gene lost 5 bases and the J gene lost 2 bases, with 14 bases spanning the gap. The CDR3 is 16 amino acids. Germline V gives CDR1 SGHTS, CDR2 YDEGEE. Here the CDR3 reads CASRRTGLAGANVLTF. In nucleotides, the CDR3 is TGTGCCAGCAGGAGGACAGGACTAGCTGGGGCCAACGTCCTGACTTTC.

The chain is built from TRBV18 and TRBJ1-2; 9 bases line up with TRBD1. The length of the CDR3 is 14 residues. Trimming removed 3 bases from V and 8 bases from J; junction bases left unmatched: 7. Germline lookup yields CDR1 KGHSH and CDR2 LQKENI. The CDR3 loop is CASSPRDREGGYTF. The CDR3 DNA reads TGTGCCAGCTCACCGAGGGACAGGGAAGGGGGCTACACCTTC.

The chain is built from TRBV6-5 and TRBJ1-2; TRBD1 might be the D (6 bases). There are 13 residues in the CDR3. Germline V lookup: CDR1 MNHEY, CDR2 SVGAGI. V was shortened by 6 bases and J by 6 bases, with 14 bases between the two germline ends. The CDR3 bases are TGTGCCAGCAGACCCCCGGGGGGCCATGGCTACACCTTC. Amino acids: CASRPPGGHGYTF.

CDR3 sequence: CASSGTSGRQETQYF. The CDR3 DNA reads TGTGCCAGCAGTGGGACTAGCGGGCGACAAGAGACCCAGTACTTC. V usage is TRBV27 and J usage is TRBJ2-5; 12 bases fit TRBD2. V dropped 5 bases and J dropped 2; count of bases not matched to a gene: 3. This CDR3 is 15 amino acids long. Germline assignment: CDR1 MNHEY and CDR2 SMNVEV (reference sequence).

The rearrangement joins TRBV11-2 to TRBJ2-3; D is undetermined. Germline V gives CDR1 SGHAT, CDR2 FQNNGV. Trimming left V 1 base short and J 8 bases short, with 4 bases between. The CDR3 sequence is 11 residues long. CDR3 sequence reads: CASSLVSTQYF. CDR3 nucleotides: TGTGCCAGCAGCTTAGTGTCTACGCAGTATTTT.

Here the CDR3 DNA reads TGTGCCAGTAGGGAACGACAGGGTGGGAATCAGCCCCAGCATTTT. Its protein product is CASRERQGGNQPQHF. The rearrangement links TRBV19 to TRBJ1-5; 7 bases agree with TRBD1. The V gene's germline CDR1 is LNHDA and CDR2 SQIVND (reference sequence). V trimming: 6 bases; J trimming: 4 bases; junction bases outside the gene matches: 9. The CDR3 runs 15 residues.

This chain's CDR3 is CASRRTGSDRGYTF. For the CDR3, the DNA is TGTGCCAGCAGACGGACAGGGTCGGATCGTGGCTACACCTTC. The chain combines TRBV6-5 with TRBJ1-2, with 8 nucleotides matching TRBD1. From germline, CDR1 is MNHEY and CDR2 SVGAGI. This CDR3 spans 14 amino acids. V gave up 6 bases and J gave up 7 bases; unmatched junction bases: 10.

This clone was picked up one time. This chain uses TRBV7-2 with TRBJ1-2; 7 bases align to TRBD1. The CDR3 loop spans 15 amino acids. J lost 4 bases, V lost 5 bases, and 10 bases had no gene match. Per the germline V gene, CDR1 is SGHTA and CDR2 is FQGNSA. CDR3 residues: CASSQRQGRSYGYTF. The CDR3 nucleotides are TGTGCCAGCAGCCAGAGACAGGGTCGGAGCTATGGCTACACCTTC.

As for this clone: The identical CDR3 is also encoded by other nucleotide sequences in the sample. The rearrangement joins TRBV6-5 to TRBJ2-4, with a tentative D call TRBD2 (6 bases). The length of the CDR3 is 16 residues. Trimming shortened V by 0 bases and J by 0 bases, and 9 bases separated the two germline ends. Germline CDR1 and CDR2: MNHEY and SVGAGI. The CDR3 loop reads CASSYSGGLAKNIQYF. CDR3 DNA: TGTGCCAGCAGTTACTCGGGGGGACTAGCCAAAAACATTCAGTACTTC.

CDR3 bases: TGCGCCAGCAGCCAAGACCCGGGTCTAGGGGTAGATACGCAGTATTTT. Its protein product is CASSQDPGLGVDTQYF. This rearrangement joins TRBV4-1 to TRBJ2-3, with D perhaps matching TRBD1 (5 bases). CDR1 and CDR2 (germline): MGHRA, YSYEKL. The length of the CDR3 is 16 residues. Trimming cost V 0 bases and J 5 bases, with 15 bases left between them.

The CDR3 DNA sequence: TGTGCCAGCAGCGTAGATGGGGCAGGGGGCTACGAGCAGTACTTC. Its translation is CASSVDGAGGYEQYF. The chain combines TRBV9 with TRBJ2-7, with 7 positions matching TRBD1. CDR1 SGDLS and CDR2 YYNGEE come from the germline V gene. V gave up 0 bases and J gave up 3 bases; unmatched junction bases: 6. The CDR3 extends over 15 amino acids.

The chain employs TRBV5-4 and TRBJ2-7; TRBD2 matches at 8 bases. Germline CDR1 SGHNT, CDR2 YYREEE (reference sequence). With 0 bases clipped from V and 0 bases from J, the junction kept 5 bases outside the gene matches. This CDR3 spans 16 amino acids. The CDR3 spells CASSLDRGGPSYEQYF. CDR3 coding DNA: TGTGCCAGCAGCTTGGACCGCGGGGGGCCCTCCTACGAGCAGTACTTC.

CDR3: CASSATNPRDRDWDTEAFF. CDR3 coding DNA: TGTGCCAGCAGTGCCACGAACCCCCGGGACAGGGATTGGGACACTGAAGCTTTCTTT. The chain is built from TRBV6-4 and TRBJ1-1; 9 bases line up with TRBD1. With V trimmed by 4 bases and J by 3 bases, 18 bases remained unmatched. CDR1 and CDR2 from the germline V gene are MRHNA and SNTAGT. The CDR3 consists of 19 residues.

V is TRBV5-1 and J is TRBJ2-7, with 7 bases lining up with TRBD1. The CDR3 consists of 17 residues. V trimming: 2 bases; J trimming: 2 bases; junction bases outside the gene matches: 13. Germline V gives CDR1 SGHRS, CDR2 YFSETQ. The CDR3 loop reads CASSFTSAGTVPYEQYF. The CDR3 region has the DNA TGCGCCAGCAGCTTTACTTCGGCCGGGACAGTTCCCTACGAGCAGTACTTC.

The genes are TRBV10-3 and TRBJ1-2, with TRBD1 as a possible D gene (5 bases). The CDR3 consists of 15 residues. V was cut by 4 bases and J by 13 bases, with 25 bases left in between. Germline CDR1 and CDR2: ENHRY and SYGVKD. This chain's CDR3 is CAISGESLRQPSGTF. CDR3 bases: TGTGCCATCAGTGGGGAGTCCCTGAGACAGCCCTCAGGCACCTTC.

Worth noting for this clone: Other nucleotide sequences in the sample specify the same CDR3. V is TRBV6-5 and J is TRBJ1-5, with D possibly being TRBD1 (5 bases). V lost 0 bases and J lost 2, with 8 bases in between. The CDR3 runs 15 residues. Germline CDR1 is MNHEY and CDR2 is SVGAGI. The CDR3 nucleotides are TGTGCCAGCAGTTACTCCGGGACGGGCAATCAGCCCCAGCATTTT. As protein: CASSYSGTGNQPQHF.

V usage is TRBV7-9 and J usage is TRBJ2-7; 11 bases map to TRBD2. Germline-derived CDR1 and CDR2 are SEHNR and FQNEAQ (reference sequence). Trimming took 1 base from V and 3 from J; bases not matched to a gene: 5. The CDR3 runs to 16 residues. The CDR3 sequence: CASSLEALAGDYEQYF. The CDR3 coding sequence is TGTGCCAGCAGCTTAGAGGCACTAGCGGGAGACTACGAGCAGTACTTC.

In this sample, this clone turned up once. This sequence joins TRBV7-2 and TRBJ2-7, with a possible D match to TRBD1 (5 bases). V was clipped by 5 bases and J by 2 bases, with 16 bases between them. The CDR3 has 15 amino acids. The V gene's germline CDR1 is SGHTA and CDR2 FQGNSA. This chain's CDR3 is CASSPGDRRAYEQYF. CDR3 DNA: TGTGCCAGCAGCCCAGGAGACAGACGGGCCTACGAGCAGTACTTC.

Worth noting for this clone: Different DNA sequences within this sample yield the same CDR3. V gene TRBV5-1 combines with J gene TRBJ1-3, with a weak D call TRBD1 (6 bases). Germline V gives CDR1 SGHRS, CDR2 YFSETQ. Between the trimmed V and J ends, which lost 0 bases and 3 bases, there was a span of 10 bases. The CDR3 is 15 amino acids. The CDR3 bases are TGCGCCAGCAGCTTGGCAGGGGCTGATGGAAACACCATATATTTT. Its protein product is CASSLAGADGNTIYF.

J is TRBJ2-1 and V is TRBV2; 8 bases are a match to TRBD2. There are 14 residues in the CDR3. Losses at the gene ends were 6 bases for V and 6 bases for J; bases not matched to a gene: 7. Per germline, CDR1 SNHLY and CDR2 FYNNEI. The CDR3 region has the DNA TGTGCCAGCAGAGCCACGGGACTAGGCAATGAGCAGTTCTTC. Its translation is CASRATGLGNEQFF.

A single count supports this clone. The DNA of the CDR3 is TGTGCCAGCAGCAAAGGACAGGGGCGGTTGGAGACCCAGTACTTC. Amino acids: CASSKGQGRLETQYF. This chain uses TRBV7-2 with TRBJ2-5; the match to TRBD1 covers 9 bases. V gave up 5 bases and J gave up 5 bases; unmatched junction bases: 9. In germline, CDR1 is SGHTA, CDR2 FQGNSA. The CDR3 totals 15 residues.